The 9 T cell receptor beta chains listed next were all sequenced from one sample in a study of cytomegalovirus exposure and HLA in healthy donors. 60 Vbeta and 13 Jbeta primers were used in PCR. The method was immunoSEQ multiplex PCR; TCRdb's version includes in-frame clones alone and lacks a portion of them. The sample comprises 150,000 to 200,000 clones, 65% to 85% of which are singletons, and approximately 6.8% rests with the top ten. Sequencing was performed on PBMCs. The receptors were gathered from a male donor in good health and CMV-seropositive.

This clone was counted only a few times. This chain uses TRBV7-8 with TRBJ1-2; 10 bases fit TRBD1. Germline CDR1 and CDR2: SGHVS and FQNEAQ. With 5 bases clipped from V and 8 bases from J, the junction kept 11 bases outside the gene matches. The CDR3 consists of 15 residues. CDR3 nucleotides: TGTGCCAGCAGCCCCGATCCGGGACAGGGGAGGGGCTACACCTTC. Its translation: CASSPDPGQGRGYTF.

The rearrangement links TRBV11-3 to TRBJ2-1, with 15 bases aligning to TRBD2. V gave up 3 bases and J gave up 9 bases; unmatched junction bases: 12. Looked up from germline, CDR1 is SGHNT and CDR2 is YENEEA. The CDR3 has 18 amino acids. The CDR3 nucleotides are TGTGCCAGCAGCTTTCCTCCGGGACTAGCGGGAGGAGGGGGTGAGCAGTTCTTC. Protein product: CASSFPPGLAGGGGEQFF.

This clone showed up just a few times. The J gene is TRBJ2-5, the V gene TRBV6-6, with TRBD1 matching over 9 bases. The CDR3 spans 14 residues. V lost 4 bases, J lost 4 bases, and 4 bases stayed unmatched. CDR1 is MNHNY and CDR2 is SVGAGI in the germline V gene (reference sequence). Here the CDR3 reads CASSSQGAGETQYF. The DNA of the CDR3 is TGTGCCAGCAGTTCACAGGGGGCGGGAGAGACCCAGTACTTC.

The rearrangement joins TRBV19 to TRBJ2-7; 8 nucleotides agree with TRBD1. With V trimmed by 0 bases and J by 1 base, 2 bases remained unmatched. Germline V CDR1 and CDR2: LNHDA, SQIVND (reference sequence). The CDR3 runs 15 residues. For the CDR3, the DNA is TGTGCCAGTAGTATAGACCAGGGGGCGTCCTACGAGCAGTACTTC. Its translation is CASSIDQGASYEQYF.

This clone was observed once. The chain employs TRBV27 and TRBJ2-7, with 9 bases aligning to TRBD2. The J segment lost 4 bases and the V segment lost 8 bases, leaving 6 bases of the junction unmatched. The CDR3 is 13 amino acids. Germline CDR1 MNHEY, CDR2 SMNVEV (reference sequence). CDR3 DNA: TGTGCCAGCGGCCCGGGACTAGCATACGAGCAGTACTTC. This sequence encodes CASGPGLAYEQYF.

This clone was counted a single time. The chain uses TRBV21-1 and TRBJ1-2; the DNA was not compared with TRBD1, the D call given in the table. TRBV21-1 is described as a pseudogene. The CDR3 spans 16 residues. CDR3 sequence: CASSKGQATGGHGYTF. In DNA, the CDR3 is TGTGCCAGCAGCAAAGGCCAAGCGACAGGGGGCCATGGCTACACCTTC.

As regards this clone: An end of the junction does not agree with germline; a read error may underlie this. The CDR3 coding sequence is TGTTCCAGCAGCATGAGTACGGGAGTACGGTACGAGCAGTACTTC. Amino acid sequence: CSSSMSTGVRYEQYF. V is TRBV7-9 and J is TRBJ2-7, with a weak D call TRBD2 (6 bases). CDR3 length: 15 residues. Germline V gene lookup returns CDR1 SEHNR and CDR2 FQNEAQ (reference sequence).

Only one count was recorded for this clone. The chain employs TRBV5-8 and TRBJ2-7; 11 bases line up with TRBD2. CDR1 and CDR2 (germline): SGHTS, YDEGEE. The V segment lost 7 bases and the J segment 7 bases; nucleotides outside the gene matches: 10. CDR3 length equals 14 residues. The CDR3 DNA sequence: TGTGCCAGCGGCATAGCGGGAGGGTTGGGAGAGCAGTACTTC. Translating it yields CASGIAGGLGEQYF. The whole variable domain, filled in from reference TRBV5-8 and TRBJ2-7, reads EAGVTQSPTHLIKTRGQQATLRCSPISGHTSVYWYQQALGLGLQFLLWYDEGEERNRGNFPPRFSGRQFPNYSSELNVNALELEDSALYLCASGIAGGLGEQYFGPGTRLTVT.

The gene calls are TRBV29-1 and TRBJ2-1; D perhaps matches TRBD1 (5 bases). Germline V lookup: CDR1 SQVTM, CDR2 ANQGSEA. Trimming removed 1 base at V and 9 bases at J, with 10 bases between. The CDR3 is 12 residues long. The CDR3 DNA reads as TGCAGCGTTGAAGCAGGGATAGCTGAGCAGTTCTTC. Protein sequence: CSVEAGIAEQFF.